Sequencing of this T cell receptor (beta chain) was carried out in a study of cytomegalovirus exposure and HLA in healthy donors. Study at large: Early release data held about 85 million unique TCRs from HLA-typed donors.

The PCR ran on 60 Vbeta and 13 Jbeta primers. Sequencing was performed with immunoSEQ multiplex PCR; in TCRdb, only in-frame clones are kept and a portion is missing. This table holds roughly 170,000 clones, 77% found once. V was pared by 7 bases and J by 2 bases, with 12 bases between. Germline V lookup: CDR1 MGHRA, CDR2 YSYEKL. The CDR3 length is 14 residues. This receptor was taken from a woman aged 30 to 39 in good health and CMV-seropositive. The J gene is TRBJ1-5, the V gene TRBV4-1; tentatively, D is TRBD1 (6 bases). The sequencing input was PBMCs. The DNA of the CDR3 is TGCGCCAGCACCTCAGGGGATGGCAATCAGCCCCAGCATTTT. Amino acids: CASTSGDGNQPQHF.